This TCR beta chain originates from a study of blood T cells in healthy people across ages (dated by TCRdb to 2015 to 2017). Some background on the complete study: In model experiments, template switching captured about one uniquely barcoded TCR beta cDNA molecule for every two T cells. To avoid experimental bias, donors of different ages were randomly spread across the sequencing lanes. For two donors (one aged 18 to 30 and one aged 80 or older), the study analyzed two additional independent replicas of 1 million unique cDNA reads from the same blood draw. Age-related changes in TCR beta repertoire diversity were measured in the study by deep sequencing normalized with unique cDNA molecular identifiers. Four age groups were formed from the donors: young (average approximately 15 years), middle-aged (approximately 40), aged (roughly 59) and long-lived (approximately 80).

Systemically healthy Caucasian individuals from Russia, some 40 in total and aged roughly 6 to 95 years, were included as donors. Roughly 9.5 milliliters of peripheral blood were drawn from each donor into EDTA-treated Vacutainer tubes. PBMCs were isolated by Ficoll-Paque density-gradient centrifugation, with at least 6 million obtained per sample. Trizol reagent was used to extract total RNA from PBMCs, with at least 6 micrograms per sample. For every donor, an aliquot of PBMCs went through flow cytometry to measure the percentages of naive CD45RAhigh/CD27high T cells. Receptors were amplified or captured by 5' RACE. The listed sequencing device is Illumina HiSeq 2500. A second about 6 to 11 cycle PCR used a sample-barcoded 5' primer and a J-beta primer mix. A template-switch 5' adaptor carrying 12 random nucleotides introduced a unique molecular identifier onto each TCR beta cDNA molecule. At least 3 million CDR3-containing paired-end reads were obtained from each sample. First-strand cDNA synthesis was performed from all RNA using the Mint cDNA synthesis kit, with priming by a TRBC-specific oligonucleotide. After uracil-DNA glycosylase treatment, a first 18-cycle PCR used universal primers M1SS and BC2_uni_R on all cDNA. The paper's processing steps were these. Normalization of each sample was performed by random selection of 1 million high-quality reads, each carrying a distinct molecular identifier. Reads with shared molecular identifiers were discarded instead of being binned into consensus sequences. CDR3 identification, clonotype clustering and error correction used MiTCR with a Q25 quality threshold and the strictest error-elimination algorithm. A nonparametric unseen species model using Euler transformation provided a lower-bound estimate of total TCR beta diversity. TCRdb trimmed public reads at Q25 via fastp, called clones via MiXCR and kept in-frame beta chains. Each CDR3 protein gets just one entry, which takes the most common genes and DNA from the rows behind it. These V and J calls originate from TCRdb's pipeline instead of the authors' own analysis. This sample gives over 1,500,000 distinct CDR3 sequences in total; 49% of them show up just once. The ten biggest clones cover 2.1% of the sample.

On this clonotype: Its antigen remains undetermined. Base qualities are not provided; no much larger clone lies one nucleotide away.

Summary of the overall study and its limitations: Observed TCR beta diversity per million T cells fell roughly linearly with age, and a significant reduction was already apparent by age about 43. The long-lived group showed more naive CD4+ T cells, fewer expanded clones and increased TCR diversity than the aged group, suggesting age selection. Because profiling used bulk unsorted PBMCs, naive and antigen-experienced compartments could not be compared conclusively. Estimates of total diversity based on one million sequenced T cells were regarded as lower bounds and as underestimates. Observed TCR beta diversity correlated strongly with the percentage of naive T cells measured by flow cytometry. Because the CMV infection status of the donors was unknown, age-related changes in expanded clonotypes may potentially have been confounded.

The CDR3 runs 10 residues from the cysteine to the phenylalanine. Only the CDR3 DNA is retained, 30 bases long and in frame from the first base. The germline V gene yields SQVTM for CDR1 and ANQGSEA for CDR2. This chain is built from TRBV29-1 and TRBJ2-7, with an unclear D gene assignment. The J call may be incorrect, as the DNA end agrees better with TRBJ2-5. The sequencing sample was made of blood. The source of this sequence is a middle-aged woman in good health. The DNA sequence is as follows: TGCAGCATAGACTCGGGGACCCAGTACTTC. It codes for CSIDSGTQYF.